This TCR beta chain was identified during a study of blood T cell repertoires in COVID-19 (dated by TCRdb to 2018 to 2021). Broadly, across the study: The collaborator samples originated in the United States, Italy and Spain and spanned the acute and convalescent phases of COVID-19. The material from the prospective study consisted of cDNA or gDNA derived from T cells, B-cell-depleted T cells, or PBMCs. Subjects who had been exposed to COVID-19, were actively infected with it, or had recovered from it provided the deeply sampled blood TCRbeta repertoires that made up the dataset. The repertoires were made available in a free public database intended to serve as a resource for research on the immune response to SARS-CoV-2. The samples were drawn from the first 160 participants of the ongoing ImmuneRACE study and from about 1,200 subjects provided by 6 global collaborators. A de-identified subject ID, COVID-19 status, age in years and sex were almost always included in the sample metadata. HLA class I and class II types, where available, came from metadata supplied by the sample provider rather than from assay-based typing. On the study overall, not on this receptor specifically: The quantity of clinical and demographic metadata differed by source and by participant and was supplied without curation.

The collaborating institutions used their own protocols to collect whole blood in K2EDTA tubes. For TCRbeta analysis, collaborators shipped samples as frozen whole blood, isolated PBMCs, or DNA extracted from either of those sample types. The CDR3, from cysteine to phenylalanine, totals 14 residues. The read is trimmed to its CDR3 DNA, 42 bases read in frame from base 1. Looking up the germline V gene yields CDR1 MNHEY and CDR2 SVGEGT. For this chain, trimming is 4 bases at the V end and 8 bases at the J end, and the number of junction bases without a gene match is 7. Details on this clone: Which antigen it targets is not known. Base qualities are not recorded, but no much larger clone differs from it by a single base.

TCRbeta CDR3 regions were amplified from genomic DNA by means of the immunoSEQ Assay, a bias-controlled multiplex PCR. The study's own analysis went as follows. The number of nucleated cells in each sample was estimated by amplification of reference gene primers within the assay. To quantify the absolute abundance of each unique TCRbeta CDR3 rearrangement, sequence reads were collapsed and filtered. Productive Simpson clonality was computed per sample as the square root of Simpson's diversity index over productive rearrangements. TCRdb stores this immuneACCESS table with in-frame sequences only. Part of the clones is absent; in the studies checked, under half of the shortfall reflects unresolved V genes, and no reason is known for the rest. V, J and clone size derive from that table, while D and trimming were established from the DNA sequence. The sample has 130,000 to 150,000 clones on record, 70% to 90% of them singletons. The biggest ten clones account for about 2.6% of the sample.

Sample: peripheral blood. The source is a human donor with acute or convalescent COVID-19. The donor label of this sample is uncertain. The sequence links TRBV6-2 or TRBV6-3 to TRBJ1-5, and 8 junction bases match TRBD1. The sequenced DNA is TGTGCCAGCAGTTCTGTTGACAGGGGTAAGCCCCAGCATTTT. Translated, this is CASSSVDRGKPQHF.